This TCR beta chain was profiled in a study of blood T cells in healthy people across ages. This clonotype was counted a single time. The length of the CDR3 is 14 residues. V lost 5 bases to trimming and J lost 7 bases, with 15 bases between them. CDR1 is MNHEY and CDR2 is SMNVEV in the germline V gene (reference sequence). It was with a sample-barcoded 5' primer and a J-beta primer mix that a second PCR of about 6 to 12 cycles was run. TCRdb re-analysed the 5' RACE reads in MiXCR, keeping a single row per CDR3 protein. The table includes some 1.4 million distinct CDR3 sequences, roughly 40% detected once.

The sample taken for sequencing was blood. V gene TRBV27 combines with J gene TRBJ1-5; TRBD1 is a possible D gene (6 bases). The TCR originated in a woman under 30 in good health. The CDR3 DNA is TGTGCCAGCAGTGTAACGACAGGTAGGCAGCCCCAGCATTTT. It specifies CASSVTTGRQPQHF.